This is a list of T cell receptor beta chains from one sample in a study of T cell changes during pregnancy in multiple sclerosis. Generated by immunoSEQ multiplex PCR, the TCRdb table keeps only in-frame clones and is missing some. Here the sample spans about 100,000 clones, approximately 93% being singletons. Material: peripheral blood, obtained after pregnancy. Receptors originate from a female donor with multiple sclerosis, enrolled in a pregnancy study. Both conserved end residues are part of each CDR3. The order of the fields is clone size, J gene, V gene, D gene, CDR3 DNA, CDR3 protein. The D gene is left open where the match is weak. Clone size is given for some rows only: seen once, a few or many times, or a class if the clone is expanded.

>NA|TRBJ2-1|TRBV5-1|NA
TGCGCCAGCAGCTTTCTGAGCGCGGAATACAATGAGCAGTTCTTC
CASSFLSAEYNEQFF
>NA|TRBJ1-2|TRBV28|NA
TGTGCCAGCACCGACACCACCTTCTATGGCTACACCTTC
CASTDTTFYGYTF
>NA|TRBJ2-1|TRBV7-6|TRBD2
TGTGCCAGCAGCTCCAGGGGCCTAGCGGGAGTTCGCAATGAGCAGTTCTTC
CASSSRGLAGVRNEQFF
>NA|TRBJ2-5|TRBV4-1|NA
TGCGCCAGCAGCCAAGTGCGGGGTGAGACCCAGTACTTC
CASSQVRGETQYF
>NA|TRBJ1-5|TRBV7-9|NA
TGTGCCAGCAGCACAGGGTGGAAGAGCAATCAGCCCCAGCATTTT
CASSTGWKSNQPQHF
>NA|TRBJ1-3|TRBV6-6|NA
TGTGCCAGCAGTTATGGCGGAAACACCATATATTTT
CASSYGGNTIYF
>NA|TRBJ1-1|TRBV6-1|NA
TGTGCCAGCAGTGAAGCGCGGCGTATGAACACTGAAGCTTTCTTT
CASSEARRMNTEAFF
>NA|TRBJ1-4|TRBV6-4|NA
TGTGCCAGCAGCGCACAGGGCGCAACTAATGAAAAACTGTTTTTT
CASSAQGATNEKLFF
>NA|TRBJ1-4|TRBV6-6|TRBD1
TGTGCCAGCAGTTCCGGGACAGGGTATGAAAAACTGTTTTTT
CASSSGTGYEKLFF
>NA|TRBJ2-1|TRBV5-1|NA
TGCGCCAGCAGCTTGGCGGGAGAAGTTGGTGAGCAGTTCTTC
CASSLAGEVGEQFF
>once|TRBJ2-7|TRBV27|NA
TGTGCCAGCAGTTTATTGGGGACACTCACCTACGAGCAGTACTTC
CASSLLGTLTYEQYF
>NA|TRBJ2-5|TRBV7-2|TRBD1
TGTGCCAGCACCCTGACAGAGGGGGCGACCCAGTACTTC
CASTLTEGATQYF
>NA|TRBJ2-7|TRBV19|TRBD2
TGTGCCAGTAGCCGTGAGACTAGCGGGAACGAGCAGTACTTC
CASSRETSGNEQYF
>once|TRBJ2-1|TRBV5-1|TRBD2
TGCGCCAGCAATTTCGGGGGGGACCATTCAGAGCAGTTCTTC
CASNFGGDHSEQFF
>NA|TRBJ2-1|TRBV5-4|TRBD1
TGTGCCAGCAGCGGATCCGGGACAGGGAGAACCAATGAGCAGTTCTTC
CASSGSGTGRTNEQFF
>once|TRBJ2-3|TRBV19|TRBD1
TGTGCCAGTACCCCCTTGGACAGGGGTCCCACAGATACGCAGTATTTT
CASTPLDRGPTDTQYF
>NA|TRBJ1-1|TRBV27|NA
TGTGCCAGCAGTTTTGGGGGGAGTAGGACTGAAGCTTTCTTT
CASSFGGSRTEAFF